A single count supports the clone carrying this T cell receptor (beta chain). What it recognizes is unknown. One end of the junction is discordant with germline, which a read error may explain. This entry is derived from a study of T cell repertoires in aging, cancer and after chemotherapy. The wider study: Paired samples before and after chemotherapy came from glioblastoma patients receiving temozolomide-based therapy. Findings of the study overall: Rebound thymic output was suggested by rising median generation probability during chemotherapy in each cancer cohort. Healthy donors lost TCR diversity with age mainly through richness, cancer patients through richness and evenness. Compared with age-matched healthy donors, untreated hematological or solid cancer patients showed higher blood TCR clonality.

This CDR3 has 13 residues. The V gene's germline CDR1 is SGHNT and CDR2 YENEEA. Amplification of TCR beta used genomic DNA extracted from peripheral blood. TRB rearrangements spanning V, D and J were amplified using mixed TRB-A/B primers. Via MiXCR, TCRdb re-called the multiplex PCR reads, giving one row per CDR3 protein. Here the sample spans thousands of distinct CDR3 sequences, just over 40% being singletons. The V gene is TRBV11-3, the J gene TRBJ2-1; 7 bases are shared with TRBD2. Sequencing was done on a sample of blood. This TCR was recovered from a human donor with a solid tumor. CDR3 coding DNA: TGTGCCTGCAGCCAAGATCAAAGGACTAGGCGGTTCTTC. It encodes CACSQDQRTRRFF.